These 8 T cell receptor beta chains originate from one sample sequenced in a study of blood T cell repertoires in COVID-19 (dated by TCRdb to 2018 to 2021). The method behind the library was the immunoSEQ multiplex PCR assay. TCRdb took over this immuneACCESS table, retaining in-frame rearrangements with V and J assigned. Such tables are incomplete; in checked studies, under half of the missing clones stem from an unresolved V gene, and the remainder is unexplained. Across this sample there are 400,000 or so clones, with about 89% seen only once. Of the sample, 1.5% to 1.8% falls within the top ten clones. Input material: peripheral blood. These receptors all stem from a middle-aged woman with COVID-19, enrolled during active disease.

This clone was counted a single time. The V and J genes are TRBV27 and TRBJ2-7, with 10 bases aligning to TRBD2. The ends lost 4 bases at V and 6 bases at J; junction bases unmatched: 15. Germline V gives CDR1 MNHEY, CDR2 SMNVEV (reference sequence). CDR3 size: 17 residues. This CDR3 is CASSSDRGLAASAEQYF. The CDR3 bases are TGTGCCAGCAGTTCTGACAGAGGACTAGCGGCTTCCGCCGAGCAGTACTTC.

This rearrangement joins TRBV21-1 to TRBJ1-2. TRBV21-1 is flagged as a pseudogene. CDR3 length equals 11 residues. CDR3 sequence reads: CASSKKHGYTF. DNA of the CDR3: TGTGCCAGCAGCAAAAAGCATGGCTACACCTTC.

The chain links TRBV9 to TRBJ2-3; D gene unclear. The CDR3 has 13 amino acids. Germline lookup yields CDR1 SGDLS and CDR2 YYNGEE. Trimming took 1 base from V and 10 from J, leaving 13 bases between them. CDR3 nucleotides: TGTGCCAGCAGCGTACAAGGCGGAGCCCCGCAGTATTTT. It is translated as CASSVQGGAPQYF.

The chain has TRBV27 and TRBJ1-1; D is unclear. CDR3 length equals 11 residues. CDR1 is MNHEY, CDR2 SMNVEV, per germline (reference sequence). The germline V and J ends were trimmed by 3 bases and 8 bases, with 7 bases remaining between them. CDR3 in DNA: TGTGCCAGCAGTTTGGGCAGCGAAGCTTTCTTT. Its translation: CASSLGSEAFF.

The chain joins TRBV28 to TRBJ1-1; D is perhaps TRBD1 (6 bases). The CDR3 has 13 residues. V lost 8 bases to trimming and J lost 9 bases, with 19 bases between them. Germline CDR1 MDHEN, CDR2 SYDVKM. The CDR3 bases are TGTGCCAGCCTGGGGGGGTGGCGGGGGCAAGCTTTCTTT. Its translation is CASLGGWRGQAFF.

V and J are TRBV28 and TRBJ1-5; D gene uncertain. This CDR3 spans 14 amino acids. The germline V and J ends were trimmed by 7 bases and 0 bases, with 10 bases remaining between them. Germline values: CDR1 MDHEN, CDR2 SYDVKM. The CDR3 is CASMTTYSNQPQHF. The CDR3 DNA follows: TGTGCCAGCATGACAACGTATAGCAATCAGCCCCAGCATTTT.

The CDR3 reads CASSLGAGSEAFF. CDR3 sequence (DNA): TGTGCCAGCAGCCTCGGAGCGGGTTCTGAAGCTTTCTTT. This sequence joins TRBV6-4 and TRBJ1-1; D not certain. The V gene lost 6 bases and the J gene lost 6 bases, with 14 bases spanning the gap. Germline V CDR1 and CDR2: MRHNA, SNTAGT. This CDR3 spans 13 amino acids.

The chain has TRBV2 and TRBJ2-3, with 11 bases aligning to TRBD1. The CDR3 sequence is 15 residues long. The germline V gene encodes CDR1 SNHLY and CDR2 FYNNEI. The V segment lost 5 bases and the J segment 5 bases; nucleotides outside the gene matches: 6. The CDR3 DNA is TGTGCCAGCAGTACGGGGACAGGGGGTATAGATACGCAGTATTTT. As protein: CASSTGTGGIDTQYF. Full variable domain (rest looked up from reference TRBV2 and TRBJ2-3): EPEVTQTPSHQVTQMGQEVILRCVPISNHLYFYWYRQILGQKVEFLVSFYNNEISEKSEIFDDQFSVERPDGSNFTLKIRSTKLEDSAMYFCASSTGTGGIDTQYFGPGTRLTVL.